This T cell receptor (beta chain) is drawn from a study of blood T cell repertoires in COVID-19. As for the study in general: The origin of the acute and convalescent COVID-19 samples was the United States, Italy and Spain.

Clones were read by immunoSEQ multiplex PCR, and TCRdb kept only the in-frame ones, dropping some. The table lists approximately 180,000 clones, around four fifths of them singletons. Participants reported their clinical history, and cohort assignment relied on those reports. What was sequenced was PBMCs or T cells enriched from blood (not recorded which). The sequence was collected from a woman in her forties or fifties who had recovered from COVID-19.

The chain's CDR3 is CASNTGVGQPQHF. The CDR3 nucleotides read TGTGCCAGCAATACAGGAGTAGGTCAGCCCCAGCATTTT. The gene calls are TRBV6-5 and TRBJ1-5; D perhaps matches TRBD1 (5 bases). The CDR3 runs 13 residues. CDR1 and CDR2 from the germline V gene are MNHEY and SVGAGI. Trimming cost V 7 bases and J 6 bases, with 13 bases left between them.